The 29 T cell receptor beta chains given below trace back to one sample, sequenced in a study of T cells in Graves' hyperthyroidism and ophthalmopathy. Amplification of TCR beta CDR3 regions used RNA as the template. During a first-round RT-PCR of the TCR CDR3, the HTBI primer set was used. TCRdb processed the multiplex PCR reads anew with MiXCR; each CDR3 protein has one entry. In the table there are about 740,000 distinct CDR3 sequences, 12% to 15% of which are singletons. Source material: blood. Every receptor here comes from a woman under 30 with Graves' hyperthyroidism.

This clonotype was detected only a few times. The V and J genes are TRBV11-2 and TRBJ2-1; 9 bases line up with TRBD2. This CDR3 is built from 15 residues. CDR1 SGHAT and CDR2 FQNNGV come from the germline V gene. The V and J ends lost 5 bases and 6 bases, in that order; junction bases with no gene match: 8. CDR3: CASSQTSGAPNEQFF. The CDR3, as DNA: TGTGCCAGCAGCCAGACTAGCGGAGCCCCCAATGAGCAGTTCTTC.

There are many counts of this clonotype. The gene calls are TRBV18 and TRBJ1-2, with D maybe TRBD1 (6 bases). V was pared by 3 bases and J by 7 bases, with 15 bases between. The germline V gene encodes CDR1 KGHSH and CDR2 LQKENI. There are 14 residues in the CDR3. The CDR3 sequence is CASSPTGEIAGYTF. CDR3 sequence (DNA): TGTGCCAGCTCACCGACAGGAGAGATTGCTGGCTACACCTTC. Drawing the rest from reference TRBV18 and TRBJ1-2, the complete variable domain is NAGVMQNPRHLVRRRGQEARLRCSPMKGHSHVYWYRQLPEEGLKFMVYLQKENIIDESGMPKERFSAEFPKEGPSILRIQQVVRGDSAAYFCASSPTGEIAGYTFGSGTRLTVV.

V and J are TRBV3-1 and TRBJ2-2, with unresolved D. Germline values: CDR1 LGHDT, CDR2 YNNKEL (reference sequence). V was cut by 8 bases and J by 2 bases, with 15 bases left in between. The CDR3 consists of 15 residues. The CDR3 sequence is CASGIRRVNTGELFF. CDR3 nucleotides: TGTGCCAGCGGGATACGACGGGTTAACACCGGGGAGCTGTTTTTT.

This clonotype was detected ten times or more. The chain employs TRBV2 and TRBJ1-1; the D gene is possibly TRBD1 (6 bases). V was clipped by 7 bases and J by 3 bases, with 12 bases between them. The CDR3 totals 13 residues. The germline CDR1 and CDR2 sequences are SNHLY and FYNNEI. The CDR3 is CASTDRWDTEAFF. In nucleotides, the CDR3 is TGTGCCAGCACCGACAGGTGGGACACTGAAGCTTTCTTT.

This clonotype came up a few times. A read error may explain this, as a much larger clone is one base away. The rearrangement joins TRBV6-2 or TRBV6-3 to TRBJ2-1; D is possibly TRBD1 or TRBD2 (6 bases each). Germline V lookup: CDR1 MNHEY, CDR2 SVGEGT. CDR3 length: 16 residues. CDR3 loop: CASRWGARTDYNGQFF. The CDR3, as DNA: TGTGCCAGCAGATGGGGGGCACGAACGGACTACAATGGGCAGTTCTTC.

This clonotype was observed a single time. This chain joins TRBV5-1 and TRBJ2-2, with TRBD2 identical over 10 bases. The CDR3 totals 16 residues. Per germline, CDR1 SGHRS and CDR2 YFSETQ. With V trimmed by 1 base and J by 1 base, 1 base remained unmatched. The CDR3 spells CASSLWTSGNTGELFF. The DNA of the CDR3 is TGCGCCAGCAGCTTGTGGACTAGCGGGAACACCGGGGAGCTGTTTTTT.

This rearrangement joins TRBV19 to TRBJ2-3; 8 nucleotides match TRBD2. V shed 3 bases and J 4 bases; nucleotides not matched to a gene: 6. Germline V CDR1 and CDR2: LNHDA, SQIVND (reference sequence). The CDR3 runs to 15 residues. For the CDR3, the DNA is TGTGCCAGTAGTATTACCGGGAGGGCACCAGATACGCAGTATTTT. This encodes CASSITGRAPDTQYF.

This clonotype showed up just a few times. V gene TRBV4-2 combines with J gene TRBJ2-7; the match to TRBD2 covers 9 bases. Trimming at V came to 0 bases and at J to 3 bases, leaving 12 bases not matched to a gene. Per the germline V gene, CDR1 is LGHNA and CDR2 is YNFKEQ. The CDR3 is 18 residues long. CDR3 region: CASSQELRSGRYYYEQYF. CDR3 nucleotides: TGTGCCAGCAGCCAAGAATTAAGAAGCGGGAGGTATTACTACGAGCAGTACTTC.

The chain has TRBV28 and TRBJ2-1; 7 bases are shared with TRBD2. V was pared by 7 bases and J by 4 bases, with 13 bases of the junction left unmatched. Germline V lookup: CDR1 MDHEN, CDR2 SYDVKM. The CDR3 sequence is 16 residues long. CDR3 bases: TGTGCCAGCAATCAATCCGGGGGGAATAGTTACAATGAGCAGTTCTTC. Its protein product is CASNQSGGNSYNEQFF.

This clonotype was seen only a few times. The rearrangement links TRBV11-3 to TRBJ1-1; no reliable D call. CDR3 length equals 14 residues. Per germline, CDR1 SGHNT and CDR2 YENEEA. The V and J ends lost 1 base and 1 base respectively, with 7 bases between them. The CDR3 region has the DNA TGTGCCAGCAGCTTAGGGTGGAGGAACACTGAAGCTTTCTTT. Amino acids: CASSLGWRNTEAFF.

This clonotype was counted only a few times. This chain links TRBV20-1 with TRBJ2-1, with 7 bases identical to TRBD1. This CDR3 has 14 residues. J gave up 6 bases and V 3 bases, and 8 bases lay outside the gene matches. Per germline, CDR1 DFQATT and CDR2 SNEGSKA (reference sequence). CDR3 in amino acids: CSARPGQLGNEQFF. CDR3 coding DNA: TGCAGTGCTAGGCCGGGACAGCTGGGCAATGAGCAGTTCTTC.

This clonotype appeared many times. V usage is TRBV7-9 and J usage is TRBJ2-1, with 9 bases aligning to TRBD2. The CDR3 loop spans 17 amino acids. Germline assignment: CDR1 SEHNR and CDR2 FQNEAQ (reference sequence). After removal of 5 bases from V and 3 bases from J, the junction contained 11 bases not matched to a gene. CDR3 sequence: CASSRGAGGPIYNEQFF. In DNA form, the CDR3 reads TGTGCCAGCAGCCGAGGGGCGGGAGGGCCTATCTACAATGAGCAGTTCTTC.

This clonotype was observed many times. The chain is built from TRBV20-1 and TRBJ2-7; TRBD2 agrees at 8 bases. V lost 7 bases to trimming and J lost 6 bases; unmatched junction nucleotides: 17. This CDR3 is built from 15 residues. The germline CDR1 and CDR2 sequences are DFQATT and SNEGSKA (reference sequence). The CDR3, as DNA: TGCAGTGTCAGTCCCCCGGGACTAGAGTTTCCCGAGCAGTACTTC. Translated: CSVSPPGLEFPEQYF.

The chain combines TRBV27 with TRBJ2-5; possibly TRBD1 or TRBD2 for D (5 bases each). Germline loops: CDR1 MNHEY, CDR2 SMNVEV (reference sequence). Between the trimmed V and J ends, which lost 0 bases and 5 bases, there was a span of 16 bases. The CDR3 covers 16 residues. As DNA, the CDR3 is TGTGCCAGCAGTTTATCGATCAGAGGGACCGGGGAGACCCAGTACTTC. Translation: CASSLSIRGTGETQYF.

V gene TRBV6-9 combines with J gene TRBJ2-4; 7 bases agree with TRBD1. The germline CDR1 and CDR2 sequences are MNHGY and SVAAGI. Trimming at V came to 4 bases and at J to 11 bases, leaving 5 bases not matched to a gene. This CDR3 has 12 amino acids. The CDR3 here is CASSSNRGLQYF. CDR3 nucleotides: TGTGCCAGCAGTTCCAACAGGGGCCTTCAGTACTTC.

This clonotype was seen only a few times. The CDR3 region has the DNA TGTGCCAGCAGCCCGGACTGGTCACCATTAAATTCACCCCTCCACTTT. It translates to CASSPDWSPLNSPLHF. The rearrangement links TRBV7-8 to TRBJ1-6; D not certain. The ends were cut back, 5 bases at V and 7 bases at J, with 18 bases in the middle. CDR3 length: 16 residues. Germline CDR1 reads SGHVS; CDR2 reads FQNEAQ.

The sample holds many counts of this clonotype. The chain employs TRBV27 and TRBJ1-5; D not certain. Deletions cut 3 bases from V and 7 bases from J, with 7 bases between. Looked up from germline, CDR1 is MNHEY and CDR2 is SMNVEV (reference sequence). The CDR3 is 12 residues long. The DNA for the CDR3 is TGTGCCAGCAGTTTGACGAGGCAGCCCCAGCATTTT. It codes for CASSLTRQPQHF.

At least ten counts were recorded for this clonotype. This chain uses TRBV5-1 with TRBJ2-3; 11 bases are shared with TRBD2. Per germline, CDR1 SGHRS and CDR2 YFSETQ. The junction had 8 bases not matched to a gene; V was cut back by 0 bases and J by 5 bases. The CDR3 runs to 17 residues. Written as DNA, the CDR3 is TGCGCCAGCAGCTTGGGCCCGCCCGGACTAGCGGGAGATACGCAGTATTTT. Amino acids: CASSLGPPGLAGDTQYF.

In nucleotides, the CDR3 is TGCAGCGTTGATGGGCAGGGGTTTGAAGCTTTCTTT. This codes for CSVDGQGFEAFF. The chain combines TRBV29-1 with TRBJ1-1; tentatively, D is TRBD1 (6 bases). This CDR3 comprises 12 residues. Trimming left V 3 bases short and J 7 bases short, with 12 bases between. Per germline, CDR1 SQVTM and CDR2 ANQGSEA. The full variable domain, rest sourced from reference TRBV29-1 and TRBJ1-1, is SAVISQKPSRDICQRGTSLTIQCQVDSQVTMMFWYRQQPGQSLTLIATANQGSEATYESGFVIDKFPISRPNLTFSTLTVSNMSPEDSSIYLCSVDGQGFEAFFGQGTRLTVV.

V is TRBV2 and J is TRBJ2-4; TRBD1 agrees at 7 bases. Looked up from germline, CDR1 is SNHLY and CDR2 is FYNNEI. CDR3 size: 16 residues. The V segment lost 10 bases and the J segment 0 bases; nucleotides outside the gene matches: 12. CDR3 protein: CANDPPGQLAKNIQYF. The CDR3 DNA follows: TGTGCCAACGATCCTCCGGGACAGCTAGCCAAAAACATTCAGTACTTC.

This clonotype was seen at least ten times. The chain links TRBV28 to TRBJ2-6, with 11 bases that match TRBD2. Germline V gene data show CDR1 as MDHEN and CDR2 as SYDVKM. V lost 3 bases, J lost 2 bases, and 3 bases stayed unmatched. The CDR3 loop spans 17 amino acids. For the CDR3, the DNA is TGTGCCAGCAGTTTCCTAGCGGGAGGTACTGGGGCCAACGTCCTGACTTTC. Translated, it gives CASSFLAGGTGANVLTF.

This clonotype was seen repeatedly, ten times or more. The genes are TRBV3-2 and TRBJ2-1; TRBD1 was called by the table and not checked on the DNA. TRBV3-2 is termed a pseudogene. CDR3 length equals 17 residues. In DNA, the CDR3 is TGTGCCAGCAGCCAAGTATGGACGCCCTGGGGTACCAATGAGCAGTTCTTC. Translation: CASSQVWTPWGTNEQFF.

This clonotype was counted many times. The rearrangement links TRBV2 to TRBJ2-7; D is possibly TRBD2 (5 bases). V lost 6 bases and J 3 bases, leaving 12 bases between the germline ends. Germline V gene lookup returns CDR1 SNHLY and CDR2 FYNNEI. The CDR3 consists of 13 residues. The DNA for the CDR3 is TGTGCCAGCAGCGCAACCGACTACTACGAGCAGTACTTC. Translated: CASSATDYYEQYF. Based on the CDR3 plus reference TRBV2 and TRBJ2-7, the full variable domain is EPEVTQTPSHQVTQMGQEVILRCVPISNHLYFYWYRQILGQKVEFLVSFYNNEISEKSEIFDDQFSVERPDGSNFTLKIRSTKLEDSAMYFCASSATDYYEQYFGPGTRLTVT.

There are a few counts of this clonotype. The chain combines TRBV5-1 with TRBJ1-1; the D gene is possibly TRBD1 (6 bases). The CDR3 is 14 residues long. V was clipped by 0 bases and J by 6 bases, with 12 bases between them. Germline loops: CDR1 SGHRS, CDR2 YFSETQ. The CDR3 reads CASSLGWAGAEAFF. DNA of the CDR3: TGCGCCAGCAGCTTGGGCTGGGCAGGGGCTGAAGCTTTCTTT.

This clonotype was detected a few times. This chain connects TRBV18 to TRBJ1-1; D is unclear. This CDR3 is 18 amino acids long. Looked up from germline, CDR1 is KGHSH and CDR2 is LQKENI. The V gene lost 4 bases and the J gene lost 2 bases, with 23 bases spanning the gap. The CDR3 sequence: CASSQLRASGNSNTEAFF. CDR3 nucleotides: TGTGCCAGCTCACAACTCCGGGCCTCTGGAAATTCAAACACTGAAGCTTTCTTT.

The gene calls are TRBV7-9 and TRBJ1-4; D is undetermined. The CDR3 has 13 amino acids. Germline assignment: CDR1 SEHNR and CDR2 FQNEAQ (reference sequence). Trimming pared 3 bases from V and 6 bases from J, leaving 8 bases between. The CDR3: CASSLGKDEKLFF. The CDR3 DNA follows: TGTGCCAGCAGCTTGGGAAAGGATGAAAAACTGTTTTTT.

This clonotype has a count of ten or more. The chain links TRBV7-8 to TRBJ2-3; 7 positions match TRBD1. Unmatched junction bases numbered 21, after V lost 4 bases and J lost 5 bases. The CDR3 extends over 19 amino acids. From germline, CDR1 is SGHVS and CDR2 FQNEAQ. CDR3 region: CASSSRWTGTLPLEDTQYF. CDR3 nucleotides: TGTGCCAGCAGCTCCCGCTGGACAGGCACCCTCCCTTTGGAAGATACGCAGTATTTT.

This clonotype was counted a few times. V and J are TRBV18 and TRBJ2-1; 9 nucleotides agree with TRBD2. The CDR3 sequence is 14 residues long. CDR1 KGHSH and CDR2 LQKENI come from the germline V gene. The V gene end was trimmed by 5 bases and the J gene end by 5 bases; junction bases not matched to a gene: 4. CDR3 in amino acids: CASSTGLAHNEQFF. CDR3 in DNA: TGTGCCAGCTCAACGGGACTAGCCCACAATGAGCAGTTCTTC.

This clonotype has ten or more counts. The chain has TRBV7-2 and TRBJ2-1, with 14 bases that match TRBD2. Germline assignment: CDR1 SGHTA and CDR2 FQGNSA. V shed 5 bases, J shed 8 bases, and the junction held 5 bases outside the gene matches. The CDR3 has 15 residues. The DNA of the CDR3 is TGTGCCAGCAGCACGGGACTAGCGGGAGTCTATGAGCAGTTCTTC. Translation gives CASSTGLAGVYEQFF.